This T cell receptor beta chain was captured by sequencing in a study of control samples from healthy donors and cancer patients. TCRdb keeps only in-frame clones here, not all; method: immunoSEQ multiplex PCR. The sample records tens of thousands of clones, approximately 80% being singletons. V lost 4 bases and J lost 3; bases outside the gene matches: 4. This CDR3 spans 14 amino acids. From germline, CDR1 is KGHSH and CDR2 LQKENI. The chain is built from TRBV18 and TRBJ2-3, with 7 bases lining up with TRBD1. Sequenced: PBMCs. The clonotype comes from a man aged 55 to 70 with head and neck cancer. The chain's CDR3 is CASSLGQQTDTQYF. CDR3 coding DNA: TGTGCCAGCTCACTGGGACAGCAGACAGATACGCAGTATTTT.